This TCR beta chain was identified in a study of blood T cell repertoires in COVID-19. Overall study: COVID-19 samples from acute and convalescent phases originated in the United States, Italy and Spain. Sample material is recorded as cDNA or gDNA derived from T cells, B-cell-depleted T cells, or PBMCs.

Germline V gene data show CDR1 as LGHDT and CDR2 as YNNKEL (reference sequence). Trimming pared 3 bases from V and 5 bases from J, leaving 8 bases between. This CDR3 is built from 13 residues. Original processing methods: Estimation of nucleated cell counts was performed using reference gene primer amplification. Clones were sequenced by immunoSEQ multiplex PCR, and TCRdb holds only the in-frame ones, with some missing. That table gives V, J and clone size, and the DNA gave D and trimming. The sample consists of tens of thousands of clones, nearly 90% of them appearing once. The rearrangement joins TRBV3-1 (or the pseudogene TRBV3-2) to TRBJ2-4; D is possibly TRBD1 (5 bases). This receptor was taken from a man between 60 and 75 years old with active COVID-19. Specimen: peripheral blood. Here the CDR3 reads CASSHRQQNIQYF. CDR3 DNA: TGTGCCAGCAGCCACCGACAGCAAAACATTCAGTACTTC.